These 12 T cell receptor beta chains came from one sample sequenced in a study of CD8+CD57+ T cells in acquired aplastic anemia. The patients chosen for sequencing had shown expansion of CD8+CD57+ cells (detected by flow cytometry). TCR beta VDJ combinations and CDR3 sequences were profiled from genomic DNA. TCRdb fed the reads into MiXCR, producing one record per CDR3 protein. The repertoire holds around 150,000 distinct CDR3 sequences, with around 48% as singletons. The source material was sorted CD4+, CD8+, or CD8+CD57+ T cells (not recorded which) from PBMCs. These TCRs come from a human donor with aplastic anemia.

Turning to this clonotype: The germline gene is not matched at one end of the junction; a read error may be the cause. CDR3 DNA sequence: TGTGCCAGCAGCTTATGTGCTAACTATGGCTACGCCTTC. As protein: CASSLCANYGYAF. This rearrangement joins TRBV11-2 to TRBJ1-2, with no clear D. Per the germline V gene, CDR1 is SGHAT and CDR2 is FQNNGV. The CDR3 is made up of 13 amino acids.

This clonotype showed up just a few times. This chain connects TRBV10-3 to TRBJ2-7; 8 bases match TRBD2. CDR3 length: 19 residues. V lost 2 bases, J lost 4 bases, and 19 bases stayed unmatched. The germline V gene has CDR1 ENHRY and CDR2 SYGVKD. In DNA, the CDR3 is TGTGCCATCAGTGAGCCGGCCAGCGGGAGAAAGCGTCGGGGTTACGAGCAGTACTTC. Its translation: CAISEPASGRKRRGYEQYF.

This clonotype was picked up many times. The V gene is TRBV5-6, the J gene TRBJ1-6, with 7 positions matching TRBD1. The CDR3 is 14 residues long. Germline V gene lookup returns CDR1 SGHDT and CDR2 YYEEEE. The J segment lost 7 bases and the V segment lost 4 bases, leaving 5 bases of the junction unmatched. As DNA, the CDR3 is TGTGCCAGCAGCCCGGGACAGAAGAATTCACCCCTCCACTTT. Protein product: CASSPGQKNSPLHF.

The sample holds many counts of this clonotype. The chain is built from TRBV28 and TRBJ2-3; 7 nucleotides match TRBD2. The CDR3 is 15 residues long. Germline V CDR1 and CDR2: MDHEN, SYDVKM. V was pared by 6 bases and J by 2 bases, with 8 bases of the junction left unmatched. The chain's CDR3 is CASSVAGATTDTQYF. The CDR3 DNA sequence: TGTGCCAGCAGCGTTGCGGGAGCGACCACAGATACGCAGTATTTT.

The chain recombines TRBV4-2 with TRBJ2-3, with 11 nucleotides matching TRBD2. The V gene's germline CDR1 is LGHNA and CDR2 YNFKEQ. The CDR3 runs 17 residues. V shed 1 base, J shed 5 bases, and the junction held 8 bases outside the gene matches. CDR3 loop: CASSQAPSGGLVDTQYF. The CDR3 region has the DNA TGTGCCAGCAGCCAAGCCCCTAGCGGGGGGTTGGTAGATACGCAGTATTTT.

This clonotype has more than one count but fewer than ten. The V gene is TRBV10-3, the J gene TRBJ1-2; TRBD1 agrees at 7 bases. The CDR3 consists of 15 residues. The V gene's germline CDR1 is ENHRY and CDR2 SYGVKD. Unmatched junction bases numbered 14, after V lost 8 bases and J lost 5 bases. CDR3 region: CAIGGGGGRIYGYTF. The CDR3, as DNA: TGTGCCATCGGTGGAGGGGGCGGGCGCATTTATGGCTACACCTTC.

This clonotype was detected many times. The chain is built from TRBV7-2 and TRBJ2-5; 7 nucleotides line up with TRBD1. Trimming at V came to 2 bases and at J to 5 bases, leaving 8 bases not matched to a gene. The CDR3 is 15 amino acids. CDR1 is SGHTA and CDR2 is FQGNSA in the germline V gene. CDR3 sequence: CASSLNTGVGETQYF. DNA for the CDR3: TGTGCCAGCAGCTTAAACACAGGGGTTGGGGAGACCCAGTACTTC.

This clonotype was observed a single time. V gene TRBV15 combines with J gene TRBJ1-2, with D uncertain. The CDR3 is 14 amino acids. V was pared by 0 bases and J by 1 base, with 6 bases between. Germline CDR1 is LNHNV and CDR2 is YYDKDF (reference sequence). The CDR3 spells CATSRDLHNYGYTF. DNA of the CDR3: TGTGCCACCAGCAGAGATCTTCATAACTATGGCTACACCTTC.

This clonotype has at least ten counts. The CDR3 bases are TGTGCCAGCGCCCCCAGGCAGGGGGCGAGGTACGAGCAGTACTTC. It translates to CASAPRQGARYEQYF. The chain carries TRBV12-3 or TRBV12-4 and TRBJ2-7; 8 nucleotides agree with TRBD1. With 8 bases clipped from V and 4 bases from J, the junction kept 13 bases outside the gene matches. There are 15 residues in the CDR3.

This clonotype was seen many times. The chain couples TRBV5-1 to TRBJ1-1; possibly TRBD1 for D (5 bases). The germline gives CDR1 SGHRS, CDR2 YFSETQ. This CDR3 has 16 amino acids. V dropped 1 base and J dropped 1 base, with 14 bases sitting between them. The CDR3 loop reads CASSLLYGTSNTEAFF. As DNA, the CDR3 is TGCGCCAGCAGCTTGTTATACGGGACGTCGAACACTGAAGCTTTCTTT.

In this sample, this clonotype turned up many times. The chain recombines TRBV7-2 with TRBJ2-5; 8 bases are shared with TRBD1. The CDR3 length is 13 residues. Germline values: CDR1 SGHTA, CDR2 FQGNSA. V was clipped by 11 bases and J by 1 base; unmatched bases: 6. CDR3 bases: TGTGCCGGCTCCAGGGGGCCCCAAGAGACCCAGTACTTC. This gives the protein CAGSRGPQETQYF. The whole variable domain, remainder taken from reference TRBV7-2 and TRBJ2-5, is GAGVSQSPSNKVTEKGKDVELRCDPISGHTALYWYRQSLGQGLEFLIYFQGNSAPDKSGLPSDRFSAERTGGSVSTLTIQRTQQEDSAVYLCAGSRGPQETQYFGPGTRLLVL.

With respect to this clonotype: A much larger clone differs by one base, so this may be a read error. Likely a read error: the CDR3 ends without its conserved phenylalanine or tryptophan. The genes are TRBV11-1 and TRBJ1-2, with 8 bases fitting TRBD1. This CDR3 is built from 13 residues. Germline-derived CDR1 and CDR2 are SGHAT and FQDESV (reference sequence). V dropped 1 base and J dropped 7; count of bases not matched to a gene: 2. CDR3 DNA: TGTGCCAGCAGCTTAGGGACAGGGAGTGGCTACACCCTC. Protein: CASSLGTGSGYTL.